This passage covers 21 T cell receptor beta chains from one sample sequenced in a study of blood T cell repertoires in COVID-19. Data came from immunoSEQ multiplex PCR; TCRdb stores just in-frame clones and leaves some out. Of 130,000 to 150,000 clones listed, around 75% are singletons. What was sequenced was peripheral blood. All receptors derive from a woman in her 70s with COVID-19, enrolled during active disease.

V usage is TRBV5-1 and J usage is TRBJ2-5; 9 bases are shared with TRBD1. Germline V gene sequence: CDR1 SGHRS, CDR2 YFSETQ. The CDR3 contains 14 residues. The trim removed 4 bases at V and 4 bases at J, leaving 5 bases unmatched. CDR3 protein: CASSPGQGRETQYF. The CDR3 DNA reads as TGCGCCAGCAGCCCCGGACAGGGGCGAGAGACCCAGTACTTC.

The V gene is TRBV2, the J gene TRBJ2-1, with 11 bases fitting TRBD1. Germline values: CDR1 SNHLY, CDR2 FYNNEI. This CDR3 contains 15 residues. Unmatched junction bases numbered 8, after V lost 6 bases and J lost 7 bases. In DNA, the CDR3 is TGTGCCAGCAGCGCCTCCGGGACAGGGGGTAATGAGCAGTTCTTC. Residues: CASSASGTGGNEQFF.

This chain links TRBV20-1 with TRBJ2-7; D ambiguous. The CDR3 is 11 residues long. Germline-derived CDR1 and CDR2 are DFQATT and SNEGSKA (reference sequence). V lost 3 bases and J lost 7, with 10 bases in between. Written as DNA, the CDR3 is TGCAGTGCTAGTCCCCAGGTGGAGCAGTACTTC. Translating it yields CSASPQVEQYF.

The chain links TRBV30 to TRBJ1-5; TRBD1 matches 12 bases. The CDR3 consists of 16 residues. V lost 1 base to trimming and J lost 4 bases; unmatched junction nucleotides: 5. The germline CDR1 and CDR2 sequences are GTSNPN and SVGIG (reference sequence). CDR3 in DNA: TGTGCCTGGAGTGCTGGGACAGGGGGCCGAAATCAGCCCCAGCATTTT. It codes for CAWSAGTGGRNQPQHF.

The V gene is TRBV5-8, the J gene TRBJ2-7; the match to TRBD1 covers 7 bases. This CDR3 contains 18 residues. Looked up from germline, CDR1 is SGHTS and CDR2 is YDEGEE. Germline trimming cut 0 bases from V and 4 bases from J; bases unmatched to any gene: 16. CDR3 region: CASSLDFWAGTALYEQYF. The CDR3 DNA reads TGTGCCAGCAGCTTGGATTTTTGGGCCGGGACAGCCCTATACGAGCAGTACTTC.

The chain combines TRBV7-2 with TRBJ2-7; TRBD1 is a possible D gene (5 bases). V was shortened by 5 bases and J by 3 bases, with 14 bases between the two germline ends. Germline V gene sequence: CDR1 SGHTA, CDR2 FQGNSA. This CDR3 comprises 14 residues. CDR3 protein: CASSPRGALYEQYF. The CDR3 region has the DNA TGTGCCAGCAGCCCTCGTGGGGCGCTCTACGAGCAGTACTTC.

The chain links TRBV4-3 to TRBJ1-2, with D hard to call. The CDR3 runs to 13 residues. The germline V and J ends were trimmed by 0 bases and 7 bases, with 9 bases remaining between them. Looked up from germline, CDR1 is LGHNA and CDR2 is YSLEER. CDR3 amino acids: CASSQDKAGGYTF. In nucleotides, the CDR3 is TGCGCCAGCAGCCAAGATAAGGCGGGTGGCTACACCTTC.

This chain links TRBV27 with TRBJ1-2, with 7 bases aligning to TRBD1. The CDR3 loop spans 13 amino acids. After removal of 5 bases from V and 6 bases from J, the junction contained 6 bases not matched to a gene. CDR1 is MNHEY and CDR2 is SMNVEV in the germline V gene (reference sequence). The CDR3 loop is CASSRGQQNGYTF. The CDR3 DNA is TGTGCCAGCAGTAGGGGACAGCAAAATGGCTACACCTTC.

This clone was observed once. This rearrangement joins TRBV6-2 or TRBV6-3 to TRBJ2-2; D remains unclear. The CDR3 sequence is 16 residues long. The ends were cut back, 5 bases at V and 6 bases at J, with 19 bases in the middle. The germline gives CDR1 MNHEY, CDR2 SVGEGT. The CDR3 coding sequence is TGTGCCAGCAGTCCCAGGAAGCCAGATGGCCCCGGGGAGCTGTTTTTT. Protein sequence: CASSPRKPDGPGELFF.

The rearrangement joins TRBV30 to TRBJ2-7, with D possibly being TRBD1 (6 bases). In germline, CDR1 is GTSNPN, CDR2 SVGIG (reference sequence). There are 12 residues in the CDR3. Trimming took 0 bases from V and 6 from J, leaving 9 bases between them. Here the CDR3 DNA reads TGTGCCTGGAGTGTACAGGGTTTCGAGCAGTACTTC. This translates into CAWSVQGFEQYF.

A single count supports this clone. The chain is built from TRBV5-1 and TRBJ2-2, with a weak D call TRBD1 (5 bases). With 4 bases removed from V and 5 bases from J, the gap between germline ends came to 21 bases. Germline assignment: CDR1 SGHRS and CDR2 YFSETQ. This CDR3 is built from 17 residues. CDR3: CASSRTPGAGRTGELFF. CDR3 bases: TGCGCCAGCAGCCGTACCCCTGGGGCAGGACGAACCGGGGAGCTGTTTTTT.

The rearrangement links TRBV3-1 (or the pseudogene TRBV3-2) to TRBJ2-7; no clear D. The CDR3 runs 13 residues. V lost 0 bases to trimming and J lost 4 bases, with 7 bases between them. The V gene's germline CDR1 is LGHDT and CDR2 YNNKEL (reference sequence). CDR3 region: CASSQDYLYEQYF. The CDR3 DNA follows: TGTGCCAGCAGCCAAGATTACTTATACGAGCAGTACTTC.

This chain joins TRBV7-2 and TRBJ1-2; D gene ambiguous. The germline V and J ends were trimmed by 1 base and 2 bases, with 5 bases remaining between them. Germline CDR1 and CDR2: SGHTA and FQGNSA. The CDR3 is made up of 13 amino acids. In DNA form, the CDR3 reads TGTGCCAGCAGCTTAGTCAGAAACTATGGCTACACCTTC. This codes for CASSLVRNYGYTF.

The rearrangement uses TRBV7-9 and TRBJ2-7; 7 bases match TRBD1. From germline, CDR1 is SEHNR and CDR2 FQNEAQ (reference sequence). This CDR3 spans 15 amino acids. The V segment lost 4 bases and the J segment 2 bases; nucleotides outside the gene matches: 8. The chain's CDR3 is CASSSRQGTTYEQYF. For the CDR3, the DNA is TGTGCCAGCAGCTCCAGACAGGGTACGACCTACGAGCAGTACTTC.

This clone has just a few counts. CDR3 DNA sequence: TGTGCCAGCAGCCTTACGCTCCCGGGACAGGGTAATTCACCCCTCCACTTT. Translation gives CASSLTLPGQGNSPLHF. The V gene is TRBV3-1 (or the pseudogene TRBV3-2), the J gene TRBJ1-6; 9 bases align to TRBD1. The CDR3 is 17 residues long. V lost 4 bases to trimming and J lost 6 bases; unmatched junction nucleotides: 10. The germline gives CDR1 LGHDT, CDR2 YNNKEL (reference sequence).

The rearrangement links TRBV10-2 to TRBJ2-5; perhaps TRBD1 as D (6 bases). From germline, CDR1 is WSHSY and CDR2 SAAADI. V dropped 8 bases and J dropped 5 bases, with 15 bases sitting between them. The CDR3 loop spans 13 amino acids. The CDR3 DNA reads TGCGCCAGCGCCCGTGGGCAGGGGGAGACCCAGTACTTC. This translates into CASARGQGETQYF.

For the CDR3, the DNA is TGCAGAACCGACCGGGACAGGGTAGCCTTAAACAATCAGCCCCAGCATTTT. Its translation: CRTDRDRVALNNQPQHF. The chain is built from TRBV29-1 and TRBJ1-5; 9 bases are a match to TRBD1. Germline values: CDR1 SQVTM, CDR2 ANQGSEA. The CDR3 is 17 residues long.

V usage is TRBV4-1 and J usage is TRBJ2-3, with TRBD2 matching 9 bases. Germline CDR1 reads MGHRA; CDR2 reads YSYEKL. Trimming cost V 2 bases and J 7 bases; bases outside gene matches: 7. This CDR3 region has 15 residues. CDR3 DNA sequence: TGCGCCAGCAGCCAAATAGCGGGGGCCGCTCATACGCAGTATTTT. Its translation is CASSQIAGAAHTQYF.

V usage is TRBV7-6 and J usage is TRBJ2-2; D possibly corresponds to TRBD2 (7 bases). This CDR3 has 15 amino acids. V dropped 7 bases and J dropped 1 base, with 13 bases sitting between them. Germline V gives CDR1 SGHVS, CDR2 FNYEAQ. The CDR3 DNA sequence: TGTGCCAGCATCCGAGGGGGGGTGAACACCGGGGAGCTGTTTTTT. As protein: CASIRGGVNTGELFF. The full variable domain, completed using reference TRBV7-6 and TRBJ2-2, is GAGVSQSPRYKVTKRGQDVALRCDPISGHVSLYWYRQALGQGPEFLTYFNYEAQQDKSGLPNDRFSAERPEGSISTLTIQRTEQRDSAMYRCASIRGGVNTGELFFGEGSRLTVL.

V gene TRBV3-1 (or the pseudogene TRBV3-2) combines with J gene TRBJ1-1; TRBD1 aligns across 7 bases. Germline loops: CDR1 LGHDT, CDR2 YNNKEL (reference sequence). The CDR3 consists of 13 residues. With 5 bases clipped from V and 1 base from J, the junction kept 1 base outside the gene matches. The CDR3 region is CASSWTGNTEAFF. CDR3 bases: TGTGCCAGCAGCTGGACAGGGAACACTGAAGCTTTCTTT.

The CDR3 loop reads CASSPRTGSVANVLTF. The CDR3 coding sequence is TGTGCCAGCAGCCCCCGGACAGGGTCCGTGGCCAACGTCCTGACTTTC. This chain joins TRBV5-4 and TRBJ2-6; 8 nucleotides match TRBD1. Germline V gene sequence: CDR1 SGHNT, CDR2 YYREEE (reference sequence). With V trimmed by 4 bases and J by 6 bases, 9 bases remained unmatched. CDR3 length equals 16 residues. Full variable domain (rest looked up from reference TRBV5-4 and TRBJ2-6): ETGVTQSPTHLIKTRGQQVTLRCSSQSGHNTVSWYQQALGQGPQFIFQYYREEENGRGNFPPRFSGLQFPNYSSELNVNALELDDSALYLCASSPRTGSVANVLTFGAGSRLTVL.